Listed here are 18 T cell receptor beta chains from one sample, sequenced in a study of cytomegalovirus exposure and HLA in healthy donors. The PCR used 60 Vbeta and 13 Jbeta primers. This table comes from immunoSEQ multiplex PCR, and its TCRdb copy is limited to in-frame clones, with some not included. This sample has some 110,000 clones, with approximately 70% found just once. Sequencing input: PBMCs. These receptors all stem from a woman aged 25 to 39 in good health and CMV-seronegative.

The genes are TRBV19 and TRBJ1-1; D remains ambiguous. Germline V gene lookup returns CDR1 LNHDA and CDR2 SQIVND (reference sequence). CDR3 size: 12 residues. V gave up 5 bases and J gave up 3 bases, with 7 bases separating them. In DNA form, the CDR3 reads TGTGCCAGTAGTGAGTCCTACACTGAAGCTTTCTTT. The encoded protein is CASSESYTEAFF.

The V and J genes are TRBV30 and TRBJ2-3, with 10 bases aligning to TRBD1. From germline, CDR1 is GTSNPN and CDR2 SVGIG (reference sequence). There are 15 residues in the CDR3. V lost 3 bases and J lost 4; bases outside the gene matches: 7. Here the CDR3 reads CAWRAGTGAADTQYF. The DNA for the CDR3 is TGTGCCTGGAGGGCCGGGACAGGGGCTGCAGATACGCAGTATTTT.

The V gene is TRBV5-1, the J gene TRBJ2-7, with a weak D call TRBD1 (5 bases). V lost 6 bases to trimming and J lost 0 bases, with 13 bases between them. Germline V gene sequence: CDR1 SGHRS, CDR2 YFSETQ. The length of the CDR3 is 14 residues. The CDR3 here is CASKGNPGSYEQYF. The CDR3, as DNA: TGCGCCAGCAAGGGGAATCCGGGCTCCTACGAGCAGTACTTC.

The chain employs TRBV10-1 and TRBJ1-5; 8 nucleotides agree with TRBD1. Trimming removed 3 bases from V and 7 bases from J; junction bases left unmatched: 11. The CDR3 has 16 amino acids. CDR1 is WNHNN and CDR2 is SYGVQD in the germline V gene (reference sequence). DNA of the CDR3: TGCGCCAGCAGTGACCCGGGACAGGAGAGAGAGCAGCCCCAGCATTTT. The encoded protein is CASSDPGQEREQPQHF.

V is TRBV7-9 and J is TRBJ2-7; TRBD2 might be the D (6 bases). Deletions cut 5 bases from V and 1 base from J, with 12 bases between. The CDR3 spans 14 residues. Germline V lookup: CDR1 SEHNR, CDR2 FQNEAQ (reference sequence). In DNA form, the CDR3 reads TGTGCCAGCAGCCCCCAGGGAGGATCCTACGAGCAGTACTTC. As protein: CASSPQGGSYEQYF.

The sample holds one count of this clone. The chain recombines TRBV30 with TRBJ1-3; D gene ambiguous. V lost 5 bases and J 6 bases, leaving 8 bases between the germline ends. This CDR3 has 11 amino acids. Germline CDR1 and CDR2: GTSNPN and SVGIG (reference sequence). The CDR3 sequence is CAWVLLNTIYF. CDR3 nucleotides: TGTGCCTGGGTTTTACTAAACACCATATATTTT.

The chain couples TRBV11-3 to TRBJ1-1; TRBD1 matches at 8 bases. The CDR3 covers 15 residues. Germline V gene sequence: CDR1 SGHNT, CDR2 YENEEA. Trimming took 3 bases from V and 0 from J; bases not matched to a gene: 3. This CDR3 is CASSFQGALNTEAFF. CDR3 bases: TGTGCCAGCAGCTTCCAGGGGGCATTGAACACTGAAGCTTTCTTT.

The J gene is TRBJ1-1, the V gene TRBV4-2, with 10 bases fitting TRBD1. The germline gives CDR1 LGHNA, CDR2 YNFKEQ. V lost 3 bases, J lost 6 bases, and 10 bases stayed unmatched. This CDR3 region has 16 residues. The CDR3 reads CASSQIETGGASEAFF. The DNA for the CDR3 is TGTGCCAGCAGCCAGATCGAGACAGGGGGCGCGTCTGAAGCTTTCTTT.

This rearrangement joins TRBV2 to TRBJ1-2; 7 bases are shared with TRBD1. V trimming: 7 bases; J trimming: 5 bases; junction bases outside the gene matches: 4. Germline CDR1 SNHLY, CDR2 FYNNEI. This CDR3 is built from 12 residues. The CDR3: CASTRDRYGYTF. CDR3 bases: TGTGCCAGCACCCGGGACAGATATGGCTACACCTTC.

The chain couples TRBV19 to TRBJ2-5; TRBD1 aligns across 11 bases. The V segment lost 5 bases and the J segment 5 bases; nucleotides outside the gene matches: 10. The CDR3 spans 16 residues. Germline CDR1 is LNHDA and CDR2 is SQIVND (reference sequence). Written as DNA, the CDR3 is TGTGCCAGTAGTCCCCAGGACAGGGGGCCTTGGGAGACCCAGTACTTC. This encodes CASSPQDRGPWETQYF.

The chain employs TRBV11-3 and TRBJ1-1; TRBD1 agrees at 7 bases. The CDR3 loop spans 12 amino acids. Looked up from germline, CDR1 is SGHNT and CDR2 is YENEEA. The V gene end was trimmed by 9 bases and the J gene end by 7 bases; junction bases not matched to a gene: 8. CDR3 in DNA: TGTGCCAGTACTGACAGGGTTGGTGAAGCTTTCTTT. This gives the protein CASTDRVGEAFF.

The gene calls are TRBV4-3 and TRBJ2-3, with 8 bases that match TRBD2. The germline gives CDR1 LGHNA, CDR2 YSLEER. V was pared by 0 bases and J by 1 base, with 3 bases of the junction left unmatched. This CDR3 comprises 16 residues. The CDR3 reads CASSQEYGGGTDTQYF. The CDR3 DNA sequence: TGCGCCAGCAGCCAAGAGTACGGGGGGGGCACAGATACGCAGTATTTT.

The V gene is TRBV2, the J gene TRBJ2-5; 8 positions agree with TRBD1. Germline values: CDR1 SNHLY, CDR2 FYNNEI. The CDR3 loop spans 14 amino acids. V shed 3 bases and J 6 bases; nucleotides not matched to a gene: 6. In DNA form, the CDR3 reads TGTGCCAGCAGTGAGTTCAGGGGGCCTCAGACCCAGTACTTC. Encoded protein: CASSEFRGPQTQYF.

The chain combines TRBV19 with TRBJ1-4; 9 nucleotides align to TRBD1. J gave up 8 bases and V 5 bases, and 12 bases lay outside the gene matches. This CDR3 comprises 16 residues. From germline, CDR1 is LNHDA and CDR2 SQIVND (reference sequence). CDR3 region: CASSLRDRALEEKLFF. The DNA for the CDR3 is TGTGCCAGTAGTCTCCGGGACAGGGCCCTGGAGGAAAAACTGTTTTTT.

This clone was observed a handful of times. This chain connects TRBV9 to TRBJ1-2; perhaps TRBD1 as D (6 bases). From germline, CDR1 is SGDLS and CDR2 YYNGEE. Trimming took off 3 bases at V and 2 bases at J, with 14 bases between the two ends. The CDR3 contains 15 residues. The CDR3 protein is CASSEGTRGNYGYTF. DNA for the CDR3: TGTGCCAGCAGCGAGGGGACAAGGGGAAACTATGGCTACACCTTC.

The chain links TRBV27 to TRBJ1-2; 7 bases match TRBD1. Germline V lookup: CDR1 MNHEY, CDR2 SMNVEV (reference sequence). The CDR3 totals 14 residues. J lost 4 bases, V lost 4 bases, and 6 bases had no gene match. Here the CDR3 DNA reads TGTGCCAGCAGTTCGGCAGGGGGTATCTATGGCTACACCTTC. Translation gives CASSSAGGIYGYTF.

The chain joins TRBV6-5 to TRBJ2-3, with TRBD1 matching 7 bases. With 6 bases clipped from V and 0 bases from J, the junction kept 6 bases outside the gene matches. The CDR3 is 15 residues long. Germline CDR1 is MNHEY and CDR2 is SVGAGI. The CDR3 region has the DNA TGTGCCAGCAGACTGACAGGGTTTAGCACAGATACGCAGTATTTT. Residues: CASRLTGFSTDTQYF.

This clone has more than one count but fewer than ten. The rearrangement joins TRBV4-1 to TRBJ1-2, with D tentatively TRBD1 (5 bases). Deletions cut 0 bases from V and 1 base from J, with 9 bases between. CDR1 is MGHRA and CDR2 is YSYEKL in the germline V gene. The CDR3 runs to 15 residues. The CDR3 sequence: CASSQDRGGNYGYTF. The CDR3 DNA follows: TGCGCCAGCAGCCAAGACCGGGGGGGTAACTATGGCTACACCTTC.